The rows below give T cell receptor beta chains drawn from one sample of a study of shared clonotypes between healthy human individuals. The method was immunoSEQ multiplex PCR; TCRdb's version includes in-frame clones alone and lacks a portion of them. The sample includes roughly 700,000 clones, roughly 88% seen only once; the top ten take about 34%. Sequencing was carried out using memory CD8+ T cells from PBMCs. Receptor source: a man younger than 35 in good health. Some clones in this sample may be carry-over from other donors' samples. CDR3s include the opening cysteine and the closing phenylalanine or tryptophan. Fields, in order: V gene, D gene, clone size, J gene, CDR3 DNA, CDR3 protein. The D gene is left open where the match is weak. Only part of the rows carry a size: once, few, many, or a class if the clone is expanded.

v_call: TRBV7-9; d_call: TRBD1; clone_size: -; j_call: TRBJ2-7; cdr3_nt: TGTGCCAGCAGCTTATCGGGACAGGGGTCCAACTACGAGCAGTACTTC; cdr3_aa: CASSLSGQGSNYEQYF
v_call: TRBV16; d_call: -; clone_size: -; j_call: TRBJ1-4; cdr3_nt: TGTGCCAGCAGCCCCGGGTATGAAAAACTGTTTTTT; cdr3_aa: CASSPGYEKLFF
v_call: TRBV28; d_call: TRBD1; clone_size: -; j_call: TRBJ1-1; cdr3_nt: TGTGCCAGCAGCCCTCGGGACAGGGACGAAGCTTTCTTT; cdr3_aa: CASSPRDRDEAFF
v_call: TRBV2; d_call: -; clone_size: -; j_call: TRBJ2-1; cdr3_nt: TGTGCCAGCAGTTCCGGGACTGCGCCTGTCCATGAGCAGTTCTTC; cdr3_aa: CASSSGTAPVHEQFF
v_call: TRBV2; d_call: -; clone_size: -; j_call: TRBJ1-2; cdr3_nt: TGTGCCAGCATAGGGCAGGGGCGGAAAAACTATGGCTACACCTTC; cdr3_aa: CASIGQGRKNYGYTF
v_call: TRBV19; d_call: -; clone_size: -; j_call: TRBJ2-7; cdr3_nt: TGTGCCAGTAGTGGGGCAGGGGACTACGAGCAGTACTTC; cdr3_aa: CASSGAGDYEQYF
v_call: TRBV4-3; d_call: -; clone_size: -; j_call: TRBJ2-3; cdr3_nt: TGCGCCAGCAGCCAAGATGTAGTGGCTGCAGATACGCAGTATTTT; cdr3_aa: CASSQDVVAADTQYF
v_call: TRBV27; d_call: -; clone_size: -; j_call: TRBJ2-3; cdr3_nt: TGTGCCAGCAGTCCGGGGACGCTCCCCACAGATACGCAGTATTTT; cdr3_aa: CASSPGTLPTDTQYF
v_call: TRBV28; d_call: -; clone_size: -; j_call: TRBJ2-1; cdr3_nt: TGTGCCAGCAGTGACCCTAACTCAGGCGGTGAGCAGTTCTTC; cdr3_aa: CASSDPNSGGEQFF
v_call: TRBV15; d_call: -; clone_size: few; j_call: TRBJ2-2; cdr3_nt: TGTGCCACCAGCAGTGGGTTCACCGGGGAGCTGTTTTTT; cdr3_aa: CATSSGFTGELFF
v_call: TRBV7-9; d_call: -; clone_size: -; j_call: TRBJ2-6; cdr3_nt: TGTGCCAGCAGCTCACCAGGGTCTGGGGCCAACGTCCTGACTTTC; cdr3_aa: CASSSPGSGANVLTF
v_call: TRBV7-6; d_call: TRBD2; clone_size: -; j_call: TRBJ2-1; cdr3_nt: TGTGCCAGCAGCCCAGGGGTCCTAGCGGGAACCGTAAATGAGCAGTTCTTC; cdr3_aa: CASSPGVLAGTVNEQFF
v_call: TRBV20-1; d_call: -; clone_size: -; j_call: TRBJ2-7; cdr3_nt: TGCAGTGCTAGAGTGGGGAACGAGCAGTACTTC; cdr3_aa: CSARVGNEQYF
v_call: TRBV27; d_call: TRBD2; clone_size: -; j_call: TRBJ2-5; cdr3_nt: TGTACCAGCACCCGCCGACTAGCGGGAGGTCAAGAGACCCAGTACTTC; cdr3_aa: CTSTRRLAGGQETQYF
v_call: TRBV25-1; d_call: -; clone_size: once; j_call: TRBJ2-2; cdr3_nt: TGTGCCAGCAGTGAGTTCTCCCAGAACACCGGGGAGCTGTTTTTT; cdr3_aa: CASSEFSQNTGELFF
v_call: TRBV5-1; d_call: -; clone_size: -; j_call: TRBJ1-1; cdr3_nt: TGCGCCAGCAGCTGGGGTGACACTGAAGCTTTCTTT; cdr3_aa: CASSWGDTEAFF
v_call: TRBV7-9; d_call: TRBD1; clone_size: few; j_call: TRBJ2-7; cdr3_nt: TGTGCCAGCCTGAAGGGCGGTGGGGCAGGGGGCTCCTACGAGCAGTACTTC; cdr3_aa: CASLKGGGAGGSYEQYF
v_call: TRBV10-2; d_call: -; clone_size: -; j_call: TRBJ2-7; cdr3_nt: TGCGCCAGCAGTGAGAGCAGAATGAATTCCTACGAGCAGTACTTC; cdr3_aa: CASSESRMNSYEQYF
v_call: TRBV4-3; d_call: -; clone_size: -; j_call: TRBJ2-2; cdr3_nt: TGCGCCAGCAGCTCCAGGGGAGTAGTCACCGGGGAGCTGTTTTTT; cdr3_aa: CASSSRGVVTGELFF
v_call: TRBV11-2; d_call: -; clone_size: once; j_call: TRBJ2-7; cdr3_nt: TGTGCCAGCAGCTTGTCCAGTTCCTACGAGCAGTACTTC; cdr3_aa: CASSLSSSYEQYF
v_call: TRBV7-2; d_call: -; clone_size: -; j_call: TRBJ2-7; cdr3_nt: TGTGCCAGCAGCTTAGTGAGGCAGGGGGGCTACGAGCAGTACTTC; cdr3_aa: CASSLVRQGGYEQYF
v_call: TRBV10-2; d_call: -; clone_size: -; j_call: TRBJ1-2; cdr3_nt: TGCGCCAGCAGCGCACTGGATAGAGGGGATGGCTACACCTTC; cdr3_aa: CASSALDRGDGYTF
v_call: TRBV7-9; d_call: -; clone_size: -; j_call: TRBJ1-1; cdr3_nt: TGTGCCAGCAGCTTAGTGGGAGAGAACACTGAAGCTTTCTTT; cdr3_aa: CASSLVGENTEAFF
v_call: TRBV6-5; d_call: -; clone_size: -; j_call: TRBJ1-1; cdr3_nt: TGTGCCAGCACTATCAACACTGAAGCTTTCTTT; cdr3_aa: CASTINTEAFF
v_call: TRBV4-1; d_call: TRBD1; clone_size: -; j_call: TRBJ1-2; cdr3_nt: TGCGCCAGCAGCCACCGGGACAGGGTTGGCCGTGGCTATGGCTACACCTTC; cdr3_aa: CASSHRDRVGRGYGYTF
v_call: TRBV10-3; d_call: -; clone_size: -; j_call: TRBJ1-2; cdr3_nt: TGTGCCATCAGTGATGGACGAACTTATGGCTACACCTTC; cdr3_aa: CAISDGRTYGYTF
v_call: TRBV15; d_call: TRBD2; clone_size: -; j_call: TRBJ2-1; cdr3_nt: TGTGCCACCAGCAGCCCCCTAGCGGGGCCGAATGAGCAGTTCTTC; cdr3_aa: CATSSPLAGPNEQFF
v_call: TRBV6-1; d_call: TRBD1; clone_size: once; j_call: TRBJ1-4; cdr3_nt: TGTGCCAGCAGTGAAGTTCCACAGGGGGCGGGGGAAAAACTGTTTTTT; cdr3_aa: CASSEVPQGAGEKLFF
v_call: TRBV29-1; d_call: -; clone_size: -; j_call: TRBJ1-1; cdr3_nt: TGCAGCGTTGAAGGGGGAGATAAGACCCCTGAAGCTTTCTTT; cdr3_aa: CSVEGGDKTPEAFF
v_call: TRBV27; d_call: -; clone_size: -; j_call: TRBJ2-1; cdr3_nt: TGTGCCAGCAGCTCAAGGGTTCTCTCCTACAATGAGCAGTTCTTC; cdr3_aa: CASSSRVLSYNEQFF
v_call: TRBV28; d_call: -; clone_size: -; j_call: TRBJ2-2; cdr3_nt: TGTGCCAGCAGTTTCCTACGTGAGACAGCGAACACCGGGGAGCTGTTTTTT; cdr3_aa: CASSFLRETANTGELFF
v_call: TRBV4-3; d_call: -; clone_size: once; j_call: TRBJ2-3; cdr3_nt: TGCGCCAGCAGCCAAGAAAGCGCGAGGACCACAGATACGCAGTATTTT; cdr3_aa: CASSQESARTTDTQYF
v_call: TRBV7-8; d_call: -; clone_size: -; j_call: TRBJ2-1; cdr3_nt: TGTGCCAGCAGCTCCTCTAGCGATGAGCAGTTCTTC; cdr3_aa: CASSSSSDEQFF